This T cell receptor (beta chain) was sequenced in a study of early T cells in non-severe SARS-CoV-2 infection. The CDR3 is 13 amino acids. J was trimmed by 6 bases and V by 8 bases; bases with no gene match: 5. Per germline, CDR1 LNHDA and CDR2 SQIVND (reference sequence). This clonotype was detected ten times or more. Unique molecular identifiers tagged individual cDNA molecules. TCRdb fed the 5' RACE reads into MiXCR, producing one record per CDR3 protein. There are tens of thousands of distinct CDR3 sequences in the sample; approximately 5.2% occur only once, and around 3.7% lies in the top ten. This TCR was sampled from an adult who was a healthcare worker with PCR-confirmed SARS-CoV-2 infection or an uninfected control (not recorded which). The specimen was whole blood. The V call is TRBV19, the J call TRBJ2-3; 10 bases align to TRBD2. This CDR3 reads CASSPSGSDTQYF. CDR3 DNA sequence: TGTGCCAGTTCCCCTAGCGGGAGTGATACGCAGTATTTT. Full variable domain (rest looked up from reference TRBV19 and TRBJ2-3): DGGITQSPKYLFRKEGQNVTLSCEQNLNHDAMYWYRQDPGQGLRLIYYSQIVNDFQKGDIAEGYSVSREKKESFPLTVTSAQKNPTAFYLCASSPSGSDTQYFGPGTRLTVL.